One sample yielded the 27 T cell receptor beta chains listed below, sequenced in a study of OX40 agonist ivuxolimab in advanced cancers. The method was immunoSEQ multiplex PCR; TCRdb's version includes in-frame clones alone and lacks a portion of them. The sample shows under 50,000 clones, 80% of them seen only once. Source: CD4+ or CD8+ T cells sorted from blood, taken in a trial of the OX40 agonist ivuxolimab. These receptors all come from an adult with an advanced solid tumor such as melanoma, head and neck, liver or kidney cancer.

The chain carries TRBV28 and TRBJ1-1; no firm D call. CDR3 length: 12 amino acids. Per germline, CDR1 MDHEN and CDR2 SYDVKM. V lost 4 bases to trimming and J lost 2 bases, with 5 bases between them. The CDR3 spells CASSYGNTEAFF. The DNA of the CDR3 is TGTGCCAGCAGTTACGGAAACACTGAAGCTTTCTTT.

The rearrangement links TRBV6-1 to TRBJ2-5; TRBD1 is a possible D gene (5 bases). CDR3 length equals 14 residues. Germline V gene sequence: CDR1 MNHNS, CDR2 SASEGT. V lost 2 bases and J 3 bases, leaving 10 bases between the germline ends. In DNA form, the CDR3 reads TGTGCCAGCAGTGAATATTCCAGGGAAGAGACCCAGTACTTC. It codes for CASSEYSREETQYF.

The chain links TRBV27 to TRBJ1-3, with D unresolved. Deletions cut 7 bases from V and 15 bases from J, with 13 bases between. CDR1 is MNHEY, CDR2 SMNVEV, per germline (reference sequence). The CDR3 length is 10 residues. This CDR3 is CASILWSPYF. CDR3 nucleotide sequence: TGTGCCAGCATTCTGTGGTCACCATATTTT.

V is TRBV11-3 and J is TRBJ2-7, with D perhaps matching TRBD2 (5 bases). The germline gives CDR1 SGHNT, CDR2 YENEEA. The CDR3 has 17 amino acids. V gave up 3 bases and J gave up 7 bases, with 25 bases separating them. In DNA, the CDR3 is TGTGCCAGCAGCTTTTCCCTCTCGACTATTTTCCCTCGAGAGCAGTACTTC. This encodes CASSFSLSTIFPREQYF.

The V call is TRBV7-6, the J call TRBJ2-1; D is possibly TRBD1 or TRBD2 (5 bases each). Trimming shortened V by 5 bases and J by 6 bases, and 14 bases separated the two germline ends. CDR1 is SGHVS, CDR2 FNYEAQ, per germline. There are 14 residues in the CDR3. The chain's CDR3 is CASSPPRGRNEQFF. The CDR3 nucleotides read TGTGCCAGCAGCCCCCCACGGGGACGCAATGAGCAGTTCTTC.

V gene TRBV6-6 combines with J gene TRBJ2-1; D is undetermined. CDR1 is MNHNY, CDR2 SVGAGI, per germline (reference sequence). With 7 bases removed from V and 3 bases from J, the gap between germline ends came to 4 bases. CDR3 size: 11 residues. Here the CDR3 reads CASNSYNEQFF. In nucleotides, the CDR3 is TGTGCCAGCAATAGCTACAATGAGCAGTTCTTC.

The rearrangement joins TRBV5-1 to TRBJ1-1, with 7 nucleotides matching TRBD1. The ends lost 0 bases at V and 3 bases at J; junction bases unmatched: 5. The CDR3 spans 15 residues. CDR1 and CDR2 (germline): SGHRS, YFSETQ. CDR3 nucleotides: TGCGCCAGCAGCTTGGAAGGAACAGGGGACACTGAAGCTTTCTTT. Residues: CASSLEGTGDTEAFF. The complete variable domain, with remaining parts taken from reference TRBV5-1 and TRBJ1-1, reads KAGVTQTPRYLIKTRGQQVTLSCSPISGHRSVSWYQQTPGQGLQFLFEYFSETQRNKGNFPGRFSGRQFSNSRSEMNVSTLELGDSALYLCASSLEGTGDTEAFFGQGTRLTVV.

This rearrangement joins TRBV5-6 to TRBJ2-1; D is possibly TRBD1 (6 bases). Germline values: CDR1 SGHDT, CDR2 YYEEEE. The CDR3 length is 13 residues. Trimming stripped 3 bases from V and 12 bases from J, with 16 bases between. The CDR3 DNA is TGTGCCAGCAGCTGGGGGAACAGGGTAGTGCAGTTCTTC. It encodes CASSWGNRVVQFF.

This chain connects TRBV11-3 to TRBJ2-1, with 13 bases that match TRBD2. Per the germline V gene, CDR1 is SGHNT and CDR2 is YENEEA. CDR3 length: 18 residues. V shed 0 bases and J 9 bases; nucleotides not matched to a gene: 11. CDR3 region: CASSLDGRLAGGAGEQFF. As DNA, the CDR3 is TGTGCCAGCAGCTTAGATGGCCGACTAGCGGGAGGTGCCGGTGAGCAGTTCTTC. Using reference TRBV11-3 and TRBJ2-1 for the parts outside the CDR3, the full variable domain is EAGVVQSPRYKIIEKKQPVAFWCNPISGHNTLYWYLQNLGQGPELLIRYENEEAVDDSQLPKDRFSAERLKGVDSTLKIQPAELGDSAVYLCASSLDGRLAGGAGEQFFGPGTRLTVL.

This clone was observed a few times. J is TRBJ1-2 and V is TRBV28; 9 nucleotides line up with TRBD1. The CDR3 runs to 15 residues. V dropped 6 bases and J dropped 7; count of bases not matched to a gene: 12. Germline CDR1 MDHEN, CDR2 SYDVKM. In DNA, the CDR3 is TGTGCCAGCAGGCTAGGGGACAGGGAAGAAGGTGGCTACACCTTC. Its translation is CASRLGDREEGGYTF.

The gene calls are TRBV5-1 and TRBJ2-4; D is uncertain. Germline lookup yields CDR1 SGHRS and CDR2 YFSETQ. V was pared by 3 bases and J by 0 bases, with 19 bases between. The CDR3 runs to 18 residues. The CDR3 nucleotides read TGCGCCAGCAGCTCCGCGCGAGACTCTAACCTAGCCAAAAACATTCAGTACTTC. This gives the protein CASSSARDSNLAKNIQYF.

The table lists this clone with a count of one. This CDR3 is CASSPPGLAGDTGELFF. CDR3 bases: TGTGCCAGCTCACCACCGGGACTAGCGGGAGACACCGGGGAGCTGTTTTTT. This sequence joins TRBV18 and TRBJ2-2, with 14 bases lining up with TRBD2. Germline V CDR1 and CDR2: KGHSH, LQKENI. CDR3 size: 17 residues. The trim removed 0 bases at V and 3 bases at J, leaving 0 bases unmatched.

V and J are TRBV10-2 and TRBJ1-2; D gene uncertain. Germline lookup yields CDR1 WSHSY and CDR2 SAAADI. V gave up 7 bases and J gave up 3 bases, with 9 bases separating them. CDR3 length: 12 amino acids. CDR3 region: CASTGAHYGYTF. CDR3 sequence (DNA): TGCGCCAGCACAGGCGCCCACTATGGCTACACCTTC.

The chain recombines TRBV9 with TRBJ2-1; no clear D gene. CDR3 length equals 16 residues. With 4 bases removed from V and 5 bases from J, the gap between germline ends came to 19 bases. CDR1 is SGDLS and CDR2 is YYNGEE in the germline V gene. As DNA, the CDR3 is TGTGCCAGCAGCACGGGTACGGCGAACTCACACAATGAGCAGTTCTTC. This gives the protein CASSTGTANSHNEQFF. Supplemented by reference TRBV9 and TRBJ2-1, the full variable domain reads DSGVTQTPKHLITATGQRVTLRCSPRSGDLSVYWYQQSLDQGLQFLIQYYNGEERAKGNILERFSAQQFPDLHSELNLSSLELGDSALYFCASSTGTANSHNEQFFGPGTRLTVL.

This clone came up once. The chain has TRBV28 and TRBJ1-5; TRBD1 matches at 7 bases. This CDR3 is built from 17 residues. The germline V gene has CDR1 MDHEN and CDR2 SYDVKM. Unmatched junction bases numbered 12, after V lost 4 bases and J lost 3 bases. Here the CDR3 reads CASSSPRGGFFNQPQHF. In DNA form, the CDR3 reads TGTGCCAGCAGTTCTCCCCGAGGGGGCTTTTTCAATCAGCCCCAGCATTTT.

The chain recombines TRBV16 with TRBJ2-7, with D hard to call. The CDR3 contains 13 residues. Germline V gene sequence: CDR1 KGHSY, CDR2 FQNENV. V was trimmed by 4 bases and J by 6 bases, leaving 13 bases between them. In DNA form, the CDR3 reads TGTGCCAGCAGCCCGTATCGAGCCGGCGAGCAGTACTTC. Residues: CASSPYRAGEQYF.

The chain joins TRBV5-1 to TRBJ2-7, with TRBD1 matching 9 bases. The CDR3 has 15 amino acids. Germline lookup yields CDR1 SGHRS and CDR2 YFSETQ. Unmatched junction bases numbered 5, after V lost 0 bases and J lost 4 bases. The CDR3 DNA is TGCGCCAGCAGCTTGGATGGGACAGGGAAATACGAGCAGTACTTC. Translated: CASSLDGTGKYEQYF.

The chain carries TRBV5-1 and TRBJ2-7; TRBD2 is a possible D gene (5 bases). Trimming removed 2 bases from V and 4 bases from J, with 13 bases in between. This CDR3 contains 14 residues. The germline V gene has CDR1 SGHRS and CDR2 YFSETQ. The CDR3 DNA is TGCGCCAGCAGCTTCGGTGGGAGCGGTTACGAGCAGTACTTC. This sequence encodes CASSFGGSGYEQYF.

The chain couples TRBV20-1 to TRBJ1-2; tentatively, D is TRBD1 (5 bases). V lost 8 bases to trimming and J lost 7 bases, with 14 bases between them. The CDR3 length is 11 residues. Germline CDR1 is DFQATT and CDR2 is SNEGSKA (reference sequence). In DNA form, the CDR3 reads TGCAGTTCAAGAGTGGGGGGTGGCTACACCTTC. This gives the protein CSSRVGGGYTF.

This clone was observed a handful of times. The V call is TRBV18, the J call TRBJ2-7; D might be TRBD2 (6 bases). Germline V gene lookup returns CDR1 KGHSH and CDR2 LQKENI. Trimming shortened V by 2 bases and J by 5 bases, and 16 bases separated the two germline ends. The CDR3 is made up of 15 amino acids. CDR3 amino acids: CASSPISGGGHEQYF. CDR3 sequence (DNA): TGTGCCAGCTCACCAATTTCTGGGGGAGGACACGAGCAGTACTTC.

A few counts support this clone. The J gene is TRBJ1-6, the V gene TRBV7-8; D call uncertain. The CDR3 has 16 amino acids. Germline V gene data show CDR1 as SGHVS and CDR2 as FQNEAQ. V was clipped by 5 bases and J by 2 bases, with 13 bases between them. The CDR3 sequence: CASSPQGRPYNSPLHF. The CDR3 DNA follows: TGTGCCAGCAGCCCCCAAGGACGGCCCTATAATTCACCCCTCCACTTT.

CDR3 sequence: CASSSGTTRSPLHF. The CDR3 bases are TGTGCCAGCAGCTCCGGGACCACGCGATCACCCCTCCACTTT. The V call is TRBV5-7, the J call TRBJ1-6; tentative D call: TRBD1 (5 bases). TRBV5-7 qualifies as an ORF whose function is uncertain. V was pared by 3 bases and J by 10 bases, with 14 bases between. The CDR3 sequence is 14 residues long.

This chain joins TRBV5-5 and TRBJ2-2; 10 bases agree with TRBD1. This CDR3 has 15 residues. Unmatched junction bases numbered 10, after V lost 5 bases and J lost 9 bases. Germline CDR1 SGHKS, CDR2 YYEKEE (reference sequence). In nucleotides, the CDR3 is TGTGCCAGCAGACCTCGAAGGGACAGGGGACGGGAGCTGTTTTTT. Translating it yields CASRPRRDRGRELFF.

The genes are TRBV11-3 and TRBJ2-3, with 13 bases that match TRBD2. The CDR3 totals 19 residues. Trimming took 4 bases from V and 7 from J; bases not matched to a gene: 17. CDR1 is SGHNT, CDR2 YENEEA, per germline. The CDR3 nucleotides read TGTGCCAGCAGCTCCCAACCCATGCTACTAGCGGGAGGGGGACATACGCAGTATTTT. This encodes CASSSQPMLLAGGGHTQYF.

The chain uses TRBV7-9 and TRBJ2-7, with 9 bases matching TRBD1. Losses at the gene ends were 4 bases for V and 3 bases for J; bases not matched to a gene: 1. The CDR3 is 13 residues long. CDR1 is SEHNR and CDR2 is FQNEAQ in the germline V gene (reference sequence). CDR3 loop: CASSSDRGYEQYF. Here the CDR3 DNA reads TGTGCCAGCAGCTCGGACAGGGGCTACGAGCAGTACTTC.

V and J are TRBV4-1 and TRBJ1-1, with 8 bases identical to TRBD1. The V gene end was trimmed by 0 bases and the J gene end by 1 base; junction bases not matched to a gene: 7. Germline V gene sequence: CDR1 MGHRA, CDR2 YSYEKL. The CDR3 runs to 17 residues. The CDR3 bases are TGCGCCAGCAGCCAAGATCGACAGGGGTATAAGAACACTGAAGCTTTCTTT. Protein product: CASSQDRQGYKNTEAFF.

The V call is TRBV4-1, the J call TRBJ2-1; D is unclear. V was shortened by 1 base and J by 3 bases, with 16 bases between the two germline ends. Looked up from germline, CDR1 is MGHRA and CDR2 is YSYEKL. This CDR3 spans 17 amino acids. This CDR3 is CASSQVLGNSLYNEQFF. CDR3 sequence (DNA): TGCGCCAGCAGCCAAGTCTTGGGGAATAGTCTCTACAATGAGCAGTTCTTC.